Below, 21 T cell receptor beta chains from the same sample are listed, as sequenced in a study of cytomegalovirus exposure and HLA in healthy donors. A multiplex PCR was run with 60 Vbeta primers and 13 Jbeta primers. TCRdb's table, derived via immunoSEQ multiplex PCR, lists solely in-frame clones and lacks some. The sample records under 75,000 clones, about two thirds being singletons. The sample was PBMCs. These TCRs come from a man between 40 and 49 years old in good health and CMV-seropositive.

This chain uses TRBV29-1 with TRBJ1-2, with D possibly being TRBD1 (6 bases). The germline V and J ends were trimmed by 4 bases and 4 bases, with 16 bases remaining between them. CDR3 length: 14 amino acids. CDR1 and CDR2 (germline): SQVTM, ANQGSEA. CDR3 amino acids: CSVGGGGFTYGYTF. The CDR3 bases are TGCAGCGTTGGAGGGGGGGGCTTCACCTATGGCTACACCTTC.

The chain has TRBV2 and TRBJ1-4; D is unresolved. The CDR3 loop spans 11 amino acids. V lost 0 bases and J 10 bases, leaving 3 bases between the germline ends. Germline CDR1 and CDR2: SNHLY and FYNNEI. CDR3 nucleotides: TGTGCCAGCAGTGAAGCCAGAAAACTGTTTTTT. Translated, it gives CASSEARKLFF.

This chain connects TRBV19 to TRBJ2-2, with D possibly matching TRBD2 (5 bases). Trimming removed 5 bases at V and 3 bases at J, with 7 bases between. CDR3 length: 13 amino acids. Germline V gene data show CDR1 as LNHDA and CDR2 as SQIVND (reference sequence). CDR3 sequence: CASSWGDTGELFF. In DNA, the CDR3 is TGTGCCAGTAGTTGGGGAGACACCGGGGAGCTGTTTTTT.

This clone was found once. The chain carries TRBV14 and TRBJ1-2, with 7 bases matching TRBD1. The CDR3 spans 14 residues. Germline assignment: CDR1 SGHDN and CDR2 FVKESK. V lost 4 bases, J lost 3 bases, and 5 bases stayed unmatched. This CDR3 reads CASSPTGSYYGYTF. The CDR3 DNA is TGTGCCAGCAGCCCGACAGGGTCCTACTATGGCTACACCTTC.

J is TRBJ1-6 and V is TRBV30; no clear D gene. The length of the CDR3 is 16 residues. CDR1 is GTSNPN and CDR2 is SVGIG in the germline V gene (reference sequence). V lost 4 bases to trimming and J lost 4 bases, with 17 bases between them. The CDR3: CAWNRDYPPYNSPLHF. CDR3 nucleotides: TGTGCCTGGAATAGAGATTATCCGCCTTATAATTCACCCCTCCACTTT.

This clone occurred a few times. The V call is TRBV15, the J call TRBJ1-2; 10 nucleotides match TRBD1. The CDR3 is 16 amino acids. V was clipped by 0 bases and J by 8 bases; unmatched bases: 9. Per germline, CDR1 LNHNV and CDR2 YYDKDF (reference sequence). CDR3: CATSRDRTGGILGYTF. As DNA, the CDR3 is TGTGCCACCAGCAGAGATCGGACAGGGGGTATTCTCGGCTACACCTTC. Full variable domain (outside the CDR3, taken from reference TRBV15 and TRBJ1-2): DAMVIQNPRYQVTQFGKPVTLSCSQTLNHNVMYWYQQKSSQAPKLLFHYYDKDFNNEADTPDNFQSRRPNTSFCFLDIRSPGLGDTAMYLCATSRDRTGGILGYTFGSGTRLTVV.

The chain combines TRBV6-5 with TRBJ2-1; D is unclear. The CDR3 loop spans 13 amino acids. Trimming took 7 bases from V and 4 from J, leaving 11 bases between them. Germline values: CDR1 MNHEY, CDR2 SVGAGI. The CDR3, as DNA: TGTGCCAGCACAGGATCCCCTTACAATGAGCAGTTCTTC. As protein: CASTGSPYNEQFF.

This clone has just a few counts. The genes are TRBV5-1 and TRBJ2-5, with no clear D. This CDR3 is 14 amino acids long. In germline, CDR1 is SGHRS, CDR2 YFSETQ. V gave up 6 bases and J gave up 5 bases, with 17 bases separating them. CDR3 amino acids: CASTSGSGLETQYF. The CDR3 DNA sequence: TGCGCCAGCACCAGTGGGTCGGGTCTCGAGACCCAGTACTTC.

The V call is TRBV5-1, the J call TRBJ2-3, with no clear D. Germline loops: CDR1 SGHRS, CDR2 YFSETQ. The V end lost 4 bases, the J end lost 1 base, and 10 bases lay between the germline ends. The CDR3 extends over 14 amino acids. The CDR3 DNA is TGCGCCAGCAGCCTGTTGCCAGGCACAGATACGCAGTATTTT. Protein sequence: CASSLLPGTDTQYF.

The J gene is TRBJ2-1, the V gene TRBV7-9, with a possible D match to TRBD2 (6 bases). Germline V gene data show CDR1 as SEHNR and CDR2 as FQNEAQ (reference sequence). Trimming shortened V by 5 bases and J by 15 bases, and 17 bases separated the two germline ends. This CDR3 has 12 residues. The CDR3 region has the DNA TGTGCCAGCAGCCTAATTGGCGGGGATTGGTTCTTC. The encoded protein is CASSLIGGDWFF.

The chain is built from TRBV13 and TRBJ2-1, with 10 bases lining up with TRBD2. From germline, CDR1 is PRHDT and CDR2 FYEKMQ (reference sequence). The CDR3 sequence is 15 residues long. J lost 8 bases, V lost 6 bases, and 10 bases had no gene match. CDR3 sequence reads: CASSSSGRAQDEQFF. In nucleotides, the CDR3 is TGTGCCAGCAGTTCGAGCGGGAGGGCCCAAGATGAGCAGTTCTTC.

The sample holds a few counts of this clone. The rearrangement joins TRBV25-1 to TRBJ1-1; no definite D call. V gave up 4 bases and J gave up 1 base, with 7 bases separating them. Germline V CDR1 and CDR2: MGHDK, SYGVNS. This CDR3 comprises 13 residues. CDR3 residues: CASSVSGNTEAFF. As DNA, the CDR3 is TGTGCCAGCAGTGTCTCCGGGAACACTGAAGCTTTCTTT.

This clone was recorded a few times. This CDR3 is also generated by other DNA sequences in the sample. CDR3 amino acids: CAWSVGGGETDTQYF. The CDR3 nucleotides are TGTGCCTGGTCCGTAGGAGGGGGGGAGACAGATACGCAGTATTTT. V gene TRBV30 combines with J gene TRBJ2-3; TRBD2 might be the D (7 bases). The V gene's germline CDR1 is GTSNPN and CDR2 SVGIG (reference sequence). With 5 bases removed from V and 3 bases from J, the gap between germline ends came to 18 bases. The CDR3 spans 15 residues.

This clone was detected only once. CDR3 protein: CASTKGGLSETQYF. The CDR3 coding sequence is TGTGCCAGCACCAAAGGGGGACTATCAGAGACCCAGTACTTC. J is TRBJ2-5 and V is TRBV6-1, with D perhaps matching TRBD2 (7 bases). Germline V gives CDR1 MNHNS, CDR2 SASEGT. The CDR3 is made up of 14 amino acids. Between the trimmed V and J ends, which lost 7 bases and 4 bases, there was a span of 16 bases.

The chain combines TRBV9 with TRBJ1-5; D uncertain. The germline V gene encodes CDR1 SGDLS and CDR2 YYNGEE. The CDR3 contains 14 residues. V lost 6 bases and J lost 2, with 12 bases in between. DNA for the CDR3: TGTGCCAGCAAGGCCGGAGACGGCAATCAGCCCCAGCATTTT. Amino acids: CASKAGDGNQPQHF.

The V call is TRBV14, the J call TRBJ1-3; 12 positions match TRBD1. The V gene's germline CDR1 is SGHDN and CDR2 FVKESK. The CDR3 is 16 amino acids. After removal of 3 bases from V and 9 bases from J, the junction contained 9 bases not matched to a gene. In nucleotides, the CDR3 is TGTGCCAGCAGCCAGTCCGGGACAGGGGGCAGAAGCACCATATATTTT. This gives the protein CASSQSGTGGRSTIYF.

V is TRBV2 and J is TRBJ2-1; 9 nucleotides align to TRBD2. The CDR3 runs to 16 residues. CDR1 and CDR2 (germline): SNHLY, FYNNEI. Trimming took 3 bases from V and 7 from J; bases not matched to a gene: 10. This chain's CDR3 is CASSEFPSGNVNEQFF. CDR3 DNA: TGTGCCAGCAGTGAGTTCCCTAGCGGGAATGTGAATGAGCAGTTCTTC. Based on the CDR3 plus reference TRBV2 and TRBJ2-1, the full variable domain is EPEVTQTPSHQVTQMGQEVILRCVPISNHLYFYWYRQILGQKVEFLVSFYNNEISEKSEIFDDQFSVERPDGSNFTLKIRSTKLEDSAMYFCASSEFPSGNVNEQFFGPGTRLTVL.

V is TRBV5-4 and J is TRBJ2-5; 7 bases agree with TRBD1. Losses at the gene ends were 2 bases for V and 0 bases for J; bases not matched to a gene: 4. CDR3 size: 15 residues. CDR1 SGHNT and CDR2 YYREEE come from the germline V gene (reference sequence). In nucleotides, the CDR3 is TGTGCCAGCAGCTTTAAACAGGGGTACCAAGAGACCCAGTACTTC. This gives the protein CASSFKQGYQETQYF. The full variable domain, its missing parts supplied by reference TRBV5-4 and TRBJ2-5, is ETGVTQSPTHLIKTRGQQVTLRCSSQSGHNTVSWYQQALGQGPQFIFQYYREEENGRGNFPPRFSGLQFPNYSSELNVNALELDDSALYLCASSFKQGYQETQYFGPGTRLLVL.

The chain is built from TRBV7-2 and TRBJ2-7; 9 bases agree with TRBD2. There are 18 residues in the CDR3. From germline, CDR1 is SGHTA and CDR2 FQGNSA. The trim removed 0 bases at V and 4 bases at J, leaving 13 bases unmatched. CDR3 bases: TGTGCCAGCAGCTTAGCGCTAAGCGGGAGGTCCCCTAGGTACGAGCAGTACTTC. Protein product: CASSLALSGRSPRYEQYF. Variable domain in full (rest from reference TRBV7-2 and TRBJ2-7): GAGVSQSPSNKVTEKGKDVELRCDPISGHTALYWYRQSLGQGLEFLIYFQGNSAPDKSGLPSDRFSAERTGGSVSTLTIQRTQQEDSAVYLCASSLALSGRSPRYEQYFGPGTRLTVT.

The chain is built from TRBV4-2 and TRBJ1-2, with D possibly TRBD1 on 5 matching bases. Germline V gives CDR1 LGHNA, CDR2 YNFKEQ. Trimming stripped 0 bases from V and 0 bases from J, with 17 bases between. This CDR3 has 18 amino acids. The CDR3, as DNA: TGTGCCAGCAGCCAAGATGGGGGGAATACGCAGACTAACTATGGCTACACCTTC. It translates to CASSQDGGNTQTNYGYTF.

The chain has TRBV4-1 and TRBJ1-2; no firm D call. This CDR3 is 15 amino acids long. V shed 0 bases and J shed 5 bases, with 13 bases lying between them. The germline CDR1 and CDR2 sequences are MGHRA and YSYEKL. The CDR3 reads CASSQDNSLGYGYTF. In DNA form, the CDR3 reads TGCGCCAGCAGCCAAGATAATAGTCTCGGGTATGGCTACACCTTC.